The clone carrying this T cell receptor beta chain was seen more than once but under ten times. Its antigen is not identified. Primers included in the PCR were 60 Vbeta and 13 Jbeta primers. TCRdb's copy holds only in-frame clones and misses some; the assay was immunoSEQ multiplex PCR. The table lists 100,000 to 150,000 clones, around 78% of them singletons. The germline CDR1 and CDR2 sequences are GTSNPN and SVGIG (reference sequence). This CDR3 region has 15 residues. With 0 bases removed from V and 2 bases from J, the gap between germline ends came to 13 bases. The data are from a study of cytomegalovirus exposure and HLA in healthy donors. On the study more broadly: A data release that came early held tens of millions of unique TCRs from HLA-typed donors. Study-level points and caveats: Among the most significant clusters, several appeared linked to common viral pathogens in a later analysis. In a later analysis, TCR beta V- and J-gene trimming was associated with a missense DCLRE1C variant.

The chain joins TRBV30 to TRBJ1-2, with D possibly matching TRBD1 (6 bases). The sequence came from a man in his fifties or sixties in good health and CMV-seronegative. The source material was PBMCs. This CDR3 reads CAWSVLGGVNYGYTF. The CDR3, as DNA: TGTGCCTGGAGTGTACTAGGGGGGGTGAACTATGGCTACACCTTC. Full variable domain (remainder filled in from reference TRBV30 and TRBJ1-2): SQTIHQWPATLVQPVGSPLSLECTVEGTSNPNLYWYRQAAGRGLQLLFYSVGIGQISSEVPQNLSASRPQDRQFILSSKKLLLSDSGFYLCAWSVLGGVNYGYTFGSGTRLTVV.